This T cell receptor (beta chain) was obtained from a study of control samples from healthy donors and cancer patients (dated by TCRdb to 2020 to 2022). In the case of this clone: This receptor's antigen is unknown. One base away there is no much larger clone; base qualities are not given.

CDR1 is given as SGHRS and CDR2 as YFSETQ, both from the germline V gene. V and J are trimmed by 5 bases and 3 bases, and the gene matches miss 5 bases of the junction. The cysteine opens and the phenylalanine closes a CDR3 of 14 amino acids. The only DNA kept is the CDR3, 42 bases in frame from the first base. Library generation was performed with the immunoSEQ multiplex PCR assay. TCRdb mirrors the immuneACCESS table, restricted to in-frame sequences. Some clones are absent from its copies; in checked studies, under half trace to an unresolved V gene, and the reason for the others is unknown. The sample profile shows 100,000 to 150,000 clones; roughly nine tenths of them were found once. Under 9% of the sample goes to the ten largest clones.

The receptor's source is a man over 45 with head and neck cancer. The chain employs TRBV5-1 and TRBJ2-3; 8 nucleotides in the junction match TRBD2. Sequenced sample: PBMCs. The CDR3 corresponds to CASRRGLGTDTQYF. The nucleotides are TGCGCCAGCAGACGGGGACTAGGGACAGATACGCAGTATTTT.